This entry is about one T cell receptor beta chain. The entry originates in a study of blood T cell repertoires in COVID-19. Turning to the study itself: Researchers got acute and convalescent COVID-19 samples from the United States, Italy and Spain.

As originally analysed: Estimates of nucleated cell counts were drawn from the amplification of reference gene primers. Some clones are missing from TCRdb's copy, which holds only in-frame ones; the method was immunoSEQ multiplex PCR. V and J calls and clone size are copied from that table; D and trimming were computed from the DNA. The sample holds around 100,000 clones, roughly 84% seen once. The CDR3 is 16 residues long. The ends lost 4 bases at V and 3 bases at J; junction bases unmatched: 9. Germline CDR1 MDHEN, CDR2 SYDVKM. The J gene is TRBJ2-1, the V gene TRBV28, with TRBD1 matching 7 bases. The source material was peripheral blood. The source of this sequence is a woman aged 60-75 years with acute or convalescent COVID-19. The CDR3 protein is CASSSPGTADYNEQFF. The CDR3 coding sequence is TGTGCCAGCAGTTCTCCCGGGACAGCGGACTACAATGAGCAGTTCTTC.